This T cell receptor beta chain was sequenced for a study of shared clonotypes between healthy human individuals. Measured with immunoSEQ multiplex PCR; TCRdb has only the in-frame clones, and not every one. The sample records under 550,000 clones, less than 96% being singletons. The CDR3 loop spans 16 amino acids. Looked up from germline, CDR1 is SGHVS and CDR2 is FQNEAQ. V was trimmed by 1 base and J by 1 base, leaving 11 bases between them. This chain connects TRBV7-8 to TRBJ1-5; D gene unclear. The source of this sequence is a woman aged 25 to 39 in good health. The source material was naive CD4+ T cells sorted from blood. The subset was: CD45RA+ positively selected. The CDR3, as DNA: TGTGCCAGCAGCTTAGGACTCCTTGGGAGCAATCAGCCCCAGCATTTT. Amino acids: CASSLGLLGSNQPQHF.